This entry lists 17 T cell receptor beta chains sequenced from one sample in a study of PD-1 blockade in classical Hodgkin lymphoma. Specified time point: cycle 4 day 1 (C4D1), after less than seven weeks of nivolumab. No patient escaped relapse after autologous stem cell transplantation, and brentuximab vedotin exposure varied. Profiling relied on immunoSEQ multiplex PCR, and the TCRdb table lists in-frame clones only, not all of them. The sample lists 15,000 to 20,000 clones; about 65% were seen once. The sequencing used peripheral blood mononuclear cells (PBMCs), collected before the fourth cycle of nivolumab. Receptors were obtained from a human donor with classical Hodgkin lymphoma.

The V gene is TRBV29-1, the J gene TRBJ1-2; TRBD1 might be the D (6 bases). This CDR3 spans 11 amino acids. Trimming removed 8 bases from V and 10 bases from J, with 17 bases in between. Per germline, CDR1 SQVTM and CDR2 ANQGSEA. CDR3 nucleotide sequence: TGCAGCTTTTATTTTGACAGGTCCTACACCTTC. Its translation is CSFYFDRSYTF.

The chain uses TRBV5-1 and TRBJ1-2; D uncertain. Germline V gene sequence: CDR1 SGHRS, CDR2 YFSETQ. The V and J ends lost 7 bases and 8 bases respectively, with 24 bases between them. The CDR3 runs to 15 residues. Here the CDR3 reads CASSLDTTERGGYTF. CDR3 DNA: TGCGCCAGCTCCCTTGACACCACAGAACGCGGAGGCTACACCTTC.

The gene calls are TRBV28 and TRBJ1-6; possible D gene TRBD1, 6 bases. Trimming took off 1 base at V and 10 bases at J, with 11 bases between the two ends. This CDR3 has 14 residues. Germline CDR1 is MDHEN and CDR2 is SYDVKM. CDR3 protein: CASSLLQGRSPLHF. In DNA form, the CDR3 reads TGTGCCAGCAGTTTATTACAGGGTCGGTCACCCCTCCACTTT.

This sequence joins TRBV6-5 and TRBJ1-2, with a tentative D call TRBD1 (5 bases). V shed 9 bases and J shed 4 bases, with 18 bases lying between them. CDR1 and CDR2 (germline): MNHEY, SVGAGI. The CDR3 loop spans 14 amino acids. The CDR3 DNA is TGTGCCAGTCGGACGAAAACCGGGGCCTATGGCTACACCTTC. It codes for CASRTKTGAYGYTF.

The chain uses TRBV7-9 and TRBJ2-1; no clear D. Trimming cost V 0 bases and J 9 bases, with 6 bases left between them. This CDR3 spans 12 amino acids. Germline V gene lookup returns CDR1 SEHNR and CDR2 FQNEAQ (reference sequence). CDR3: CASSLALVEQFF. In nucleotides, the CDR3 is TGTGCCAGCAGCTTAGCGCTTGTTGAGCAGTTCTTC.

This clone has a handful of counts. This chain joins TRBV11-2 and TRBJ2-3; 11 nucleotides align to TRBD2. V shed 5 bases, J shed 4 bases, and the junction held 5 bases outside the gene matches. This CDR3 contains 15 residues. Germline CDR1 SGHAT, CDR2 FQNNGV. As DNA, the CDR3 is TGTGCCAGCAGCGTTAGCGGGAGGGCCCCAGATACGCAGTATTTT. Translated, it gives CASSVSGRAPDTQYF.

The rearrangement links TRBV27 to TRBJ2-7; D tentatively fits TRBD1 or TRBD2 (6 bases each). The CDR3 spans 13 residues. In germline, CDR1 is MNHEY, CDR2 SMNVEV (reference sequence). V was shortened by 9 bases and J by 0 bases, with 12 bases between the two germline ends. Here the CDR3 reads CASLGGGSYEQYF. The CDR3 nucleotides are TGTGCCAGTCTCGGAGGGGGCTCCTACGAGCAGTACTTC.

This rearrangement joins TRBV27 to TRBJ1-1, with 8 bases matching TRBD1. Germline lookup yields CDR1 MNHEY and CDR2 SMNVEV (reference sequence). J gave up 4 bases and V 1 base, and 8 bases lay outside the gene matches. CDR3 length: 16 amino acids. The chain's CDR3 is CASSLFARGRGTEAFF. DNA for the CDR3: TGTGCCAGCAGTTTATTTGCCAGGGGGCGCGGCACTGAAGCTTTCTTT.

Of note for this clone: A much larger clone differs by one base, so this may be a read error. This chain connects TRBV13 to TRBJ1-5; D might be TRBD1 or TRBD2, each matching 6 bases. The J call may be wrong; the DNA end is better matched by TRBJ2-3. Per germline, CDR1 PRHDT and CDR2 FYEKMQ (reference sequence). This CDR3 contains 15 residues. The CDR3 is CASSLRGDSNQPQYF. The DNA of the CDR3 is TGTGCCAGCAGCTTAAGGGGGGATAGCAATCAGCCCCAGTATTTT.

The chain is built from TRBV2 and TRBJ2-7; D is uncertain. Germline CDR1 SNHLY, CDR2 FYNNEI. V lost 10 bases, J lost 0 bases, and 7 bases lay in between. The CDR3 covers 11 residues. CDR3 in amino acids: CATRPSYEQYF. The CDR3 DNA reads as TGTGCCACAAGACCCTCCTACGAGCAGTACTTC.

The chain employs TRBV7-9 and TRBJ1-2; D unclear. CDR3 length equals 14 residues. Germline loops: CDR1 SEHNR, CDR2 FQNEAQ (reference sequence). V lost 6 bases, J lost 3 bases, and 14 bases lay in between. In nucleotides, the CDR3 is TGTGCCAGCAGGGCCGGAGGATCTGACTATGGCTACACCTTC. Amino acid sequence: CASRAGGSDYGYTF. The full variable domain, completed using reference TRBV7-9 and TRBJ1-2, is DTGVSQNPRHKITKRGQNVTFRCDPISEHNRLYWYRQTLGQGPEFLTYFQNEAQLEKSRLLSDRFSAERPKGSFSTLEIQRTEQGDSAMYLCASRAGGSDYGYTFGSGTRLTVV.

The chain carries TRBV27 and TRBJ2-2; TRBD2 might be the D (7 bases). The CDR3 loop spans 16 amino acids. V was pared by 1 base and J by 5 bases, with 14 bases between. Looked up from germline, CDR1 is MNHEY and CDR2 is SMNVEV (reference sequence). The CDR3 region is CASSLWRGRGTGELFF. The CDR3 nucleotides read TGTGCCAGCAGTTTATGGCGGGGGCGGGGGACCGGGGAGCTGTTTTTT.

The gene calls are TRBV4-1 and TRBJ2-7; TRBD1 might be the D (6 bases). V lost 4 bases and J lost 0, with 10 bases in between. Germline V gene data show CDR1 as MGHRA and CDR2 as YSYEKL. There are 14 residues in the CDR3. The CDR3 sequence is CASSLGQSSYEQYF. In nucleotides, the CDR3 is TGCGCCAGCAGCCTCGGACAGTCCTCCTACGAGCAGTACTTC.

The rearrangement uses TRBV19 and TRBJ2-1, with TRBD1 identical over 9 bases. Germline-derived CDR1 and CDR2 are LNHDA and SQIVND (reference sequence). V shed 5 bases and J 3 bases; nucleotides not matched to a gene: 5. The CDR3 totals 15 residues. The CDR3 DNA follows: TGTGCCAGTAGTCCGGGACAGGGACTCTACAATGAGCAGTTCTTC. Translated: CASSPGQGLYNEQFF.

This chain links TRBV6-5 with TRBJ2-4; perhaps TRBD1 as D (6 bases). CDR3 size: 13 residues. Deletions cut 2 bases from V and 8 bases from J, with 10 bases between. Per the germline V gene, CDR1 is MNHEY and CDR2 is SVGAGI. The CDR3 spells CASSYLQGHIQYF. CDR3 nucleotides: TGTGCCAGCAGTTACCTACAGGGTCACATTCAGTACTTC.

The chain has TRBV11-2 and TRBJ1-6, with a weak D call TRBD1 (6 bases). Deletions cut 5 bases from V and 0 bases from J, with 17 bases between. Germline-derived CDR1 and CDR2 are SGHAT and FQNNGV. This CDR3 spans 18 amino acids. CDR3 sequence: CASSLRGGGSSYNSPLHF. The CDR3 DNA follows: TGTGCCAGCAGCCTCAGGGGAGGGGGGAGCTCCTATAATTCACCCCTCCACTTT.

The rearrangement uses TRBV7-8 and TRBJ1-4; no clear D gene. The CDR3 has 15 amino acids. The V end lost 1 base, the J end lost 7 bases, and 13 bases lay between the germline ends. The germline CDR1 and CDR2 sequences are SGHVS and FQNEAQ. CDR3 in DNA: TGTGCCAGCAGCTTAGGTCCAGCTTGGAGTGAAAAACTGTTTTTT. Its protein is CASSLGPAWSEKLFF.